This TCR beta chain comes out of a study of OX40 agonist ivuxolimab in advanced cancers. Some clones are missing from TCRdb's copy, which holds only in-frame ones; the method was immunoSEQ multiplex PCR. This table has some 60,000 clones, under 95% appearing once. Details on this clone: Its antigen is undetermined.

V trimming: 3 bases; J trimming: 3 bases; junction bases outside the gene matches: 8. CDR3 length equals 16 residues. Germline CDR1 is MNHEY and CDR2 is SMNVEV (reference sequence). General study findings and limits: CD4+ T cells averaged fewer expanded clones than CD8+ T cells. Near-lowest levels of clonal expansion characterized partial responders at 0.1-3.0 mg/kg.

Patients had blood sampled at baseline and again on cycle 4 day 1 and cycle 7 day 1. The source of this sequence is an adult with an advanced solid tumor such as melanoma, head and neck, liver or kidney cancer. The sample here was CD4+ or CD8+ T cells sorted from blood, taken in a trial of the OX40 agonist ivuxolimab. The rearrangement links TRBV27 to TRBJ1-1; 9 bases are shared with TRBD1. The CDR3 DNA reads TGTGCCAGCAGTTTGTACAGGGGGCTCGGGGACACTGAAGCTTTCTTT. Protein product: CASSLYRGLGDTEAFF.